Each of the 16 T cell receptor beta chains below was sequenced from the same sample in a study of blood T cell repertoires in COVID-19. Repertoires were generated with immunoSEQ multiplex PCR, while TCRdb's copy carries only in-frame clones and drops some. The sample holds about 66,000 clones, about 86% seen once. The sequenced sample consisted of peripheral blood. The source of these receptors is a man in his fifties or sixties with active COVID-19.

This chain uses TRBV9 with TRBJ1-2, with TRBD1 identical over 7 bases. CDR1 SGDLS and CDR2 YYNGEE come from the germline V gene. V shed 0 bases and J 8 bases; nucleotides not matched to a gene: 16. The CDR3 is 17 amino acids. CDR3 DNA sequence: TGTGCCAGCAGCGTAGGCCGGGACAGTGCCCTACCGGGGGGCTACACCTTC. Translation: CASSVGRDSALPGGYTF.

As regards this clone: Other DNA variants within this sample encode the same CDR3. The J gene is TRBJ1-1, the V gene TRBV3-1 (or the pseudogene TRBV3-2); D is unresolved. This CDR3 region has 14 residues. The ends were cut back, 0 bases at V and 1 base at J, with 6 bases in the middle. CDR1 LGHDT and CDR2 YNNKEL come from the germline V gene (reference sequence). CDR3 residues: CASSQEGRNTEAFF. The CDR3, as DNA: TGTGCCAGCAGCCAAGAGGGCAGGAACACTGAAGCTTTCTTT.

The gene calls are TRBV20-1 and TRBJ2-3; TRBD2 matches at 10 bases. The CDR3 consists of 15 residues. The J segment lost 6 bases and the V segment lost 3 bases, leaving 9 bases of the junction unmatched. Germline V gene data show CDR1 as DFQATT and CDR2 as SNEGSKA (reference sequence). The CDR3 is CSASNKRGGVDTQYF. DNA for the CDR3: TGCAGTGCTAGTAATAAGCGGGGGGGCGTCGATACGCAGTATTTT.

This clone is a singleton in its sample. The rearrangement uses TRBV18 and TRBJ1-5; D call uncertain. The V end was cut by 1 base, the J end by 8 bases, with 12 bases between. Per the germline V gene, CDR1 is KGHSH and CDR2 is LQKENI. This CDR3 spans 14 amino acids. CDR3 DNA sequence: TGTGCCAGCTCACCACAGGGAGGCGATGAGCCCCAGCATTTT. Residues: CASSPQGGDEPQHF.

The table lists this clone with a few counts. This chain joins TRBV18 and TRBJ2-5; 7 bases match TRBD1. The germline gives CDR1 KGHSH, CDR2 LQKENI. This CDR3 contains 14 residues. J lost 5 bases, V lost 6 bases, and 9 bases had no gene match. The CDR3 is CASSLRQGGETQYF. The CDR3 nucleotides read TGTGCCAGCTCGTTGCGACAGGGTGGGGAGACCCAGTACTTC.

The V gene is TRBV10-3, the J gene TRBJ1-4; unclear D gene. The CDR3 length is 15 residues. Germline V gene data show CDR1 as ENHRY and CDR2 as SYGVKD. V lost 0 bases and J lost 6, with 11 bases in between. The CDR3 region has the DNA TGTGCCATCAGTGAGTCGGGTATAGCATATGAAAAACTGTTTTTT. Translated: CAISESGIAYEKLFF.

The chain has TRBV3-1 (or the pseudogene TRBV3-2) and TRBJ2-5, with 7 bases matching TRBD2. Germline trimming cut 4 bases from V and 1 base from J; bases unmatched to any gene: 3. The germline V gene encodes CDR1 LGHDT and CDR2 YNNKEL (reference sequence). The CDR3 is 14 amino acids. DNA for the CDR3: TGTGCCAGCAGCCTAGGGACTACCCAAGAGACCCAGTACTTC. Protein: CASSLGTTQETQYF.

This sequence joins TRBV27 and TRBJ2-7; 9 bases are shared with TRBD1. CDR1 and CDR2 from the germline V gene are MNHEY and SMNVEV (reference sequence). The CDR3 is 15 amino acids. Unmatched junction bases numbered 6, after V lost 4 bases and J lost 2 bases. This CDR3 is CASSSGTGTAYEQYF. The CDR3, as DNA: TGTGCCAGCAGTTCAGGGACAGGGACCGCCTACGAGCAGTACTTC.

The chain recombines TRBV29-1 with TRBJ2-2; D gene unclear. V shed 4 bases and J shed 7 bases, with 7 bases lying between them. Germline lookup yields CDR1 SQVTM and CDR2 ANQGSEA. The CDR3 is 11 amino acids. DNA of the CDR3: TGCAGCGTTGTTTCTCTCGGGGAGCTGTTTTTT. Protein sequence: CSVVSLGELFF.

The rearrangement links TRBV6-2 or TRBV6-3 to TRBJ1-5; D may be TRBD1 (5 bases). Trimming took off 5 bases at V and 3 bases at J, with 14 bases between the two ends. The CDR3 extends over 15 amino acids. Germline V lookup: CDR1 MNHEY, CDR2 SVGEGT. As DNA, the CDR3 is TGTGCCAGCAGTCGAACCCACAGGTTCAATCAGCCCCAGCATTTT. This codes for CASSRTHRFNQPQHF.

This chain uses TRBV5-8 with TRBJ1-4; possible D gene TRBD1, 6 bases. The germline V gene encodes CDR1 SGHTS and CDR2 YDEGEE. The V end was cut by 2 bases, the J end by 3 bases, with 8 bases between. The CDR3 extends over 14 amino acids. Written as DNA, the CDR3 is TGTGCCAGCAGCTTAAGACAGGCTAATGAAAAACTGTTTTTT. This sequence encodes CASSLRQANEKLFF.

The chain employs TRBV6-6 and TRBJ1-4, with 7 bases aligning to TRBD1. The CDR3 consists of 13 residues. From germline, CDR1 is MNHNY and CDR2 SVGAGI (reference sequence). V lost 6 bases, J lost 3 bases, and 1 base stayed unmatched. The CDR3 is CASSDRANEKLFF. In DNA form, the CDR3 reads TGTGCCAGCAGCGACAGGGCTAATGAAAAACTGTTTTTT.

The chain carries TRBV5-4 and TRBJ2-5; 9 positions agree with TRBD1. Germline CDR1 and CDR2: SGHNT and YYREEE (reference sequence). The V segment lost 4 bases and the J segment 5 bases; nucleotides outside the gene matches: 6. The CDR3 runs 14 residues. CDR3 bases: TGTGCCAGCAGCCGAGGACAGGGGATGGAGACCCAGTACTTC. It codes for CASSRGQGMETQYF. The full variable domain, with the rest looked up from reference TRBV5-4 and TRBJ2-5, is ETGVTQSPTHLIKTRGQQVTLRCSSQSGHNTVSWYQQALGQGPQFIFQYYREEENGRGNFPPRFSGLQFPNYSSELNVNALELDDSALYLCASSRGQGMETQYFGPGTRLLVL.

This chain joins TRBV4-2 and TRBJ1-2, with 7 bases that match TRBD1. The trim removed 1 base at V and 8 bases at J, leaving 4 bases unmatched. Germline assignment: CDR1 LGHNA and CDR2 YNFKEQ. The CDR3 is made up of 13 amino acids. The CDR3 DNA follows: TGTGCCAGCAGCCAAGGATGGACAGGAGGCTACACCTTC. Its protein is CASSQGWTGGYTF.

The chain joins TRBV19 to TRBJ2-2; perhaps TRBD1 as D (7 bases). CDR3 length: 15 amino acids. V was shortened by 8 bases and J by 3 bases, with 16 bases between the two germline ends. In germline, CDR1 is LNHDA, CDR2 SQIVND (reference sequence). The CDR3 loop reads CASLGQSGDTGELFF. The CDR3 DNA sequence: TGTGCCAGTCTGGGACAGTCGGGGGACACCGGGGAGCTGTTTTTT.

The rearrangement uses TRBV12-5 and TRBJ2-4; 7 bases line up with TRBD1. The CDR3 is 16 residues long. V lost 5 bases, J lost 5 bases, and 12 bases stayed unmatched. CDR1 and CDR2 (germline): LGHNT, FRNRAP. The CDR3 coding sequence is TGTGCTAGTGGTAAATACAGGGGCTCTTCAGAAAACATTCAGTACTTC. Translating it yields CASGKYRGSSENIQYF.